This T cell receptor (beta chain) is from a study of CD8+CD57+ T cells in acquired aplastic anemia. General study findings and limits: Overlapping CD8+ CDR3 repertoires of patients and controls contained under 35 shared sequences.

The use of genomic DNA as template underpinned the TCR beta VDJ and CDR3 profiling. MiXCR, run by TCRdb on the reads, gives a single entry per CDR3 protein. The data show about 210,000 distinct CDR3 sequences, roughly 57% seen once. Per germline, CDR1 SGHVS and CDR2 FNYEAQ. This CDR3 is built from 15 residues. Trimming removed 1 base at V and 1 base at J, with 5 bases between. Details on this clonotype: What it binds is unknown.

The chain carries TRBV7-6 and TRBJ2-6, with unresolved D. The receptor was isolated from a human donor in good health. Source material: sorted CD4+, CD8+, or CD8+CD57+ T cells (not recorded which) from PBMCs. The CDR3 DNA is TGTGCCAGCAGCTTAGGTCCGTCTGGGGCCAACGTCCTGACTTTC. Its protein is CASSLGPSGANVLTF.